The TCR beta chain under discussion was sequenced for a study of blood T cell repertoires in COVID-19. Sequenced by immunoSEQ multiplex PCR; TCRdb stores in-frame clones only, minus some. The data hold about 70,000 clones, with roughly 81% observed a single time. The CDR3 totals 14 residues. Trimming removed 2 bases from V and 3 bases from J, with 9 bases in between. The germline V gene has CDR1 SGHTA and CDR2 FQGNSA. The V and J genes are TRBV7-2 and TRBJ2-3, with a tentative D call TRBD1 (5 bases). This receptor was taken from a woman between 65 and 79 years old with acute or convalescent COVID-19. The sequenced sample was peripheral blood. The CDR3 here is CASSLSAGTDTQYF. DNA for the CDR3: TGTGCCAGCAGCTTATCGGCAGGGACAGATACGCAGTATTTT.